The source of this TCR beta chain is a study of shared clonotypes between healthy human individuals. Study-wide points: In the sorted subsets, rarefaction showed sequencing was incomplete despite large depth.

The CDR3 runs 15 residues. Germline assignment: CDR1 SNHLY and CDR2 FYNNEI. V was clipped by 8 bases and J by 0 bases, with 13 bases between them. About this clone: Its antigen is still unknown.

In the naive CD8 group, cells lacked CD45RO and were positively selected for CCR7, so terminally differentiated effector memory CD45RA+ cells were left out. There were no recent acute infections or vaccinations among the donors, who were healthy HIV-negative adults. In the study's own analysis: Junction-only sequences without quality scores were provided by ImmunoSEQ, so filtering was different. Clones were sequenced by immunoSEQ multiplex PCR, and TCRdb holds only the in-frame ones, with some missing. V, J and clone size were drawn from that table, and D and trimming were deduced from the DNA. The table includes about 2 million clones, about 95% detected once.

Sequencing used naive CD8+ T cells sorted from blood. V usage is TRBV2 and J usage is TRBJ1-4; D is unresolved. This receptor was identified in a man between 18 and 35 years old in good health. The DNA for the CDR3 is TGTGCCAGCTCGTGGACGGGAGCAACTAATGAAAAACTGTTTTTT. Translation: CASSWTGATNEKLFF.